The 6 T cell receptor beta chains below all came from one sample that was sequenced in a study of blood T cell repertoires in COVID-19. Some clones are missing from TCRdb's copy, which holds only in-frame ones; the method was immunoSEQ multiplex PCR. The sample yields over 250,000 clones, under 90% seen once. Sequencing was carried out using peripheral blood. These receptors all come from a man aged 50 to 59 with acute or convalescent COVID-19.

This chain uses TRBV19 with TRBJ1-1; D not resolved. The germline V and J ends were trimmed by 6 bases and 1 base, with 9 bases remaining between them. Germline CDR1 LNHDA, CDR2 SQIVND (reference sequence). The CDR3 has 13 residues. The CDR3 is CASSPVSNTEAFF. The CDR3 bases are TGTGCCAGTAGCCCCGTGTCGAACACTGAAGCTTTCTTT. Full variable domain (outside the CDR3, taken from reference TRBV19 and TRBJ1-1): DGGITQSPKYLFRKEGQNVTLSCEQNLNHDAMYWYRQDPGQGLRLIYYSQIVNDFQKGDIAEGYSVSREKKESFPLTVTSAQKNPTAFYLCASSPVSNTEAFFGQGTRLTVV.

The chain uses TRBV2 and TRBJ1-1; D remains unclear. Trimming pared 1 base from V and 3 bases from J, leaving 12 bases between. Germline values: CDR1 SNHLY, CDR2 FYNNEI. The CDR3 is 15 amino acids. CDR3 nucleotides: TGTGCCAGCAGTGAAGGAGGCGGTGGAGACACTGAAGCTTTCTTT. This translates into CASSEGGGGDTEAFF.

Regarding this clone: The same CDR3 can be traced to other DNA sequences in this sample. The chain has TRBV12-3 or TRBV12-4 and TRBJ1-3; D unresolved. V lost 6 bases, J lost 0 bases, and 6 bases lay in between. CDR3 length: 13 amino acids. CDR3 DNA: TGTGCCAGCAGGGGAGACTCTGGAAACACCATATATTTT. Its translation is CASRGDSGNTIYF.

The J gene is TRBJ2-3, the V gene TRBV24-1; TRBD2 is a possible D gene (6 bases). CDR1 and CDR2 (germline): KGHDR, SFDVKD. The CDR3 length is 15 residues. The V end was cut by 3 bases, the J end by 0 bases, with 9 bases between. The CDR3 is CATSDRGTSTDTQYF. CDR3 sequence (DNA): TGTGCCACCAGTGATAGAGGGACTAGCACAGATACGCAGTATTTT.

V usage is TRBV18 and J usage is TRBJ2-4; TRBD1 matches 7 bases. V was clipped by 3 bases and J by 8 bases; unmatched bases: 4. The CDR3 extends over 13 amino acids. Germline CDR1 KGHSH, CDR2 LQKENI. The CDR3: CASSPTGKDIQYF. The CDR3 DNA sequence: TGTGCCAGCTCACCGACAGGGAAGGACATTCAGTACTTC.

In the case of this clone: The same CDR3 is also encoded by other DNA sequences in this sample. CDR3 DNA: TGTGCTTCAAGGACAAGCTATGGCTACACCTTC. Translating it yields CASRTSYGYTF. V gene TRBV19 combines with J gene TRBJ1-2; tentatively, D is TRBD1 (5 bases). The CDR3 is 11 residues long. Germline CDR1 LNHDA, CDR2 SQIVND (reference sequence).